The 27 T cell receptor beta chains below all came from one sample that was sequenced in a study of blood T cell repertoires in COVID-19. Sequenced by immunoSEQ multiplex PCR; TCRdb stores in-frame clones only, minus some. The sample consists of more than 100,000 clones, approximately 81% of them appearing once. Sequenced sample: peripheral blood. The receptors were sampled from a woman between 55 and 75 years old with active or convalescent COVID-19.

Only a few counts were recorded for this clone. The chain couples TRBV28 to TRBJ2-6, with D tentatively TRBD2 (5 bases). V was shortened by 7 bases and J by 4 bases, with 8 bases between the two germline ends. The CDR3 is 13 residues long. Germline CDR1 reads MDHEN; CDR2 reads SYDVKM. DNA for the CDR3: TGTGCCAGCACTACGGGGGGGGCCAACGTCCTGACTTTC. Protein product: CASTTGGANVLTF.

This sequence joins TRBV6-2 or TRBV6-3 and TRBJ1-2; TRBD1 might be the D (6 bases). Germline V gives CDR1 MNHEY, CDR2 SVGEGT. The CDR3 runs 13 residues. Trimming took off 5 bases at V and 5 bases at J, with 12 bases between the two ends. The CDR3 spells CASSKWTAYGYTF. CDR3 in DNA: TGTGCCAGCAGTAAATGGACAGCTTATGGCTACACCTTC.

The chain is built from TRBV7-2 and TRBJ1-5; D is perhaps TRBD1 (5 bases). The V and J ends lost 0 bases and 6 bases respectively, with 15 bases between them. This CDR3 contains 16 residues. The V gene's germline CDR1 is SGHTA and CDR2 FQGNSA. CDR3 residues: CASSLATPGKGQPQHF. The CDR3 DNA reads TGTGCCAGCAGCTTAGCTACCCCAGGGAAGGGTCAGCCCCAGCATTTT.

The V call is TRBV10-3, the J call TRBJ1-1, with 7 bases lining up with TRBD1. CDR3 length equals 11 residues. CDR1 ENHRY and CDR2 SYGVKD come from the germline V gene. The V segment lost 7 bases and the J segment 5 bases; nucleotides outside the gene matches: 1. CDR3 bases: TGTGCCATCAAGGGGGCAACTGAAGCTTTCTTT. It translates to CAIKGATEAFF.

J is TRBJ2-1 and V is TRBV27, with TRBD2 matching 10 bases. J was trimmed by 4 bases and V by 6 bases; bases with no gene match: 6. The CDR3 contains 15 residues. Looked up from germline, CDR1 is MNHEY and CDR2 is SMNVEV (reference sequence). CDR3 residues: CASRGGLAMYNEQFF. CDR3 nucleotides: TGTGCCAGCAGGGGGGGACTAGCGATGTACAATGAGCAGTTCTTC.

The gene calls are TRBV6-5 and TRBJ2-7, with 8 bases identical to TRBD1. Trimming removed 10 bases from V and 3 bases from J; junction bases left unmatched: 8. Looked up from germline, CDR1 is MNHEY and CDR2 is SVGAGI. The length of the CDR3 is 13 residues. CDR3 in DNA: TGTGCCACTTCGGACAGGGACTTCTACGAGCAGTACTTC. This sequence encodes CATSDRDFYEQYF.

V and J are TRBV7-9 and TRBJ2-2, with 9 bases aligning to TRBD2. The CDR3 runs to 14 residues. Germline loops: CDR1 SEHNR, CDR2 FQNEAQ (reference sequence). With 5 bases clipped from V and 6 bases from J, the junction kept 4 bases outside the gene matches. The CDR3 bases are TGTGCCAGCAGCAGGACTAGCGCCGCCGGGGAGCTGTTTTTT. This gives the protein CASSRTSAAGELFF.

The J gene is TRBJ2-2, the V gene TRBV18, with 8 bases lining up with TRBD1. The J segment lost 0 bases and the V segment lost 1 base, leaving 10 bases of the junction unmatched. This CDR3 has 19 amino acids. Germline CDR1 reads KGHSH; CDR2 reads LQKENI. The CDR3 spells CASSPQTRTGYANTGELFF. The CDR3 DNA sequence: TGTGCCAGCTCACCACAAACAAGGACAGGGTACGCGAACACCGGGGAGCTGTTTTTT.

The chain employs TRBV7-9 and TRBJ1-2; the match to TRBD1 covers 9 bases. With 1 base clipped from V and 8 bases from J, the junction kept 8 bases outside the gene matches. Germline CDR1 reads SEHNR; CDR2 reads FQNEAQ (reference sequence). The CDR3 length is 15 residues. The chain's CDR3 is CASSLGSGDREGYTF. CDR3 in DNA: TGTGCCAGCAGCTTAGGAAGCGGGGACAGGGAAGGCTACACCTTC.

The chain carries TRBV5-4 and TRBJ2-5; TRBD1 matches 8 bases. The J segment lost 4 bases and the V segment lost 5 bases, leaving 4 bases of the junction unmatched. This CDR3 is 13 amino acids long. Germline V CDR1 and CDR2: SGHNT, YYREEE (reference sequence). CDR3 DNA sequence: TGTGCCAGCAGTTTAGGACAGGGAGAGACCCAGTACTTC. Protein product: CASSLGQGETQYF.

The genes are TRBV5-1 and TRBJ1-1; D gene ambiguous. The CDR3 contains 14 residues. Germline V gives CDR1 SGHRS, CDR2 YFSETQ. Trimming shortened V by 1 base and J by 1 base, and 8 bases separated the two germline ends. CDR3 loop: CASSLTAENTEAFF. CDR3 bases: TGCGCCAGCAGCTTGACGGCGGAGAACACTGAAGCTTTCTTT.

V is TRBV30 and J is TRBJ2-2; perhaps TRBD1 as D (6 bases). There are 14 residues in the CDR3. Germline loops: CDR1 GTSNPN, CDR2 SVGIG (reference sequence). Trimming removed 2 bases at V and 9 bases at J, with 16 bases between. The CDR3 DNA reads TGTGCCTGGAGTCGACAGGATTGGCATCGGGAGCTGTTTTTT. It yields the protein CAWSRQDWHRELFF.

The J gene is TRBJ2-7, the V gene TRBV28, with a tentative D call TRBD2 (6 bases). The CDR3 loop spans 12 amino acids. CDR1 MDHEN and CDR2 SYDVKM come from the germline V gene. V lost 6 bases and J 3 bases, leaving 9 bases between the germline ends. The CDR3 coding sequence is TGTGCCAGCAGCCGGGAGCGCTACGAGCAGTACTTC. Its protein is CASSRERYEQYF.

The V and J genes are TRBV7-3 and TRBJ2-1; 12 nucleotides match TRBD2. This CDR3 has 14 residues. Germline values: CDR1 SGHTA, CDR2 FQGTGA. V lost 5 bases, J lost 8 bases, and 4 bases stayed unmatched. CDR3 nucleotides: TGTGCCAGCAGCCGACTAGCGGGAGAGGATGAGCAGTTCTTC. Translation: CASSRLAGEDEQFF.

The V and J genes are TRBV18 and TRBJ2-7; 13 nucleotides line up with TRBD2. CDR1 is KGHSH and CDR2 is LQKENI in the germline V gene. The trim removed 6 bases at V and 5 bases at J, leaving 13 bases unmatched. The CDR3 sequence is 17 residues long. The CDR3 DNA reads TGTGCCAGCTCGCCCAGGACTAGCGGGAGTGCGTCGAACGAGCAGTACTTC. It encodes CASSPRTSGSASNEQYF.

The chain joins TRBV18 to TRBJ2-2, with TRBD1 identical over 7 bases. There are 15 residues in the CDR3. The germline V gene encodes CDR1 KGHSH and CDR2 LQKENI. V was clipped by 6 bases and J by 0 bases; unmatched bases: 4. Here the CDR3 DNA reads TGTGCCAGCTCCGCCGGGACAGCGAACACCGGGGAGCTGTTTTTT. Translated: CASSAGTANTGELFF.

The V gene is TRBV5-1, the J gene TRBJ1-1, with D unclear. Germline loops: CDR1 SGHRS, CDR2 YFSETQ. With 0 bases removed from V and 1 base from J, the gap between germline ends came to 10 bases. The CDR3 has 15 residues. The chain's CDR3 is CASSLAGGSNTEAFF. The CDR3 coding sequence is TGCGCCAGCAGCTTGGCTGGAGGCTCGAACACTGAAGCTTTCTTT.

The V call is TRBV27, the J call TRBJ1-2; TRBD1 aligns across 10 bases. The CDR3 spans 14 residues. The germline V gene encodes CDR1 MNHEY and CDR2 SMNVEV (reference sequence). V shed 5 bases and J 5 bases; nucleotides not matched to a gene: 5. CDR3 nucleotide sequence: TGTGCCAGCAGTGACGGACAGGGGGGGTATGGCTACACCTTC. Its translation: CASSDGQGGYGYTF.

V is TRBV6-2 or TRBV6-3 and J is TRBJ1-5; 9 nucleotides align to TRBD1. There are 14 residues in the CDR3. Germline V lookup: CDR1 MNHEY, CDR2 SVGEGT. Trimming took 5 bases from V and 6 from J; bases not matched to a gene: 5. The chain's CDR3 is CASSQQGAPQPQHF. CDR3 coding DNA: TGTGCCAGCAGTCAACAGGGGGCCCCTCAGCCCCAGCATTTT.

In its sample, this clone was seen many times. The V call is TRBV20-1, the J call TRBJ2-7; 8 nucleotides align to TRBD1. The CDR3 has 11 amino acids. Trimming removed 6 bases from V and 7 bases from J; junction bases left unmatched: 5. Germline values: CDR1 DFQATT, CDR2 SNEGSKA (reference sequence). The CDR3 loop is CSARTGREQYF. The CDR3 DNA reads TGCAGTGCAAGGACAGGGCGGGAGCAGTACTTC.

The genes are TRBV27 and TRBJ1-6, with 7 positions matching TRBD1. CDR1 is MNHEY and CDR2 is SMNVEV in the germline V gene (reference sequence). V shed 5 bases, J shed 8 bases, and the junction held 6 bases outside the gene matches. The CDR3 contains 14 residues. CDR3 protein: CASSAMTGYSPLHF. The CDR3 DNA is TGTGCCAGCAGTGCGATGACAGGGTATTCACCCCTCCACTTT.

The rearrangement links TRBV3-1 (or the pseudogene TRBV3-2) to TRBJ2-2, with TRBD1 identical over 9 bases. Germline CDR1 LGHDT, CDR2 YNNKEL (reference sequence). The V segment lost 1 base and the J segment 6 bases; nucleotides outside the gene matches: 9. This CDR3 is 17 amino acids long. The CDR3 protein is CASSQVSGTGIPGELFF. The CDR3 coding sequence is TGTGCCAGCAGCCAAGTTTCTGGGACAGGGATACCCGGGGAGCTGTTTTTT.

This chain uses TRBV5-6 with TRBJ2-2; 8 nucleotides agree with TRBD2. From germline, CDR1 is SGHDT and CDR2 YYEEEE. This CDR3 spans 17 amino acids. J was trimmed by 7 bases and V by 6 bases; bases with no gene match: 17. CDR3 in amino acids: CASNSFAREGRVGELFF. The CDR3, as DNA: TGTGCCAGCAACAGCTTCGCTCGGGAGGGCCGGGTCGGGGAGCTGTTTTTT.

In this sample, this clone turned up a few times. CDR3: CASSYRGSEFF. CDR3 bases: TGTGCCAGCAGTTACAGGGGATCGGAGTTCTTC. The rearrangement uses TRBV6-5 and TRBJ2-1, with a tentative D call TRBD1 (5 bases). CDR1 and CDR2 from the germline V gene are MNHEY and SVGAGI. V dropped 2 bases and J dropped 14 bases, with 10 bases sitting between them. The CDR3 length is 11 residues.

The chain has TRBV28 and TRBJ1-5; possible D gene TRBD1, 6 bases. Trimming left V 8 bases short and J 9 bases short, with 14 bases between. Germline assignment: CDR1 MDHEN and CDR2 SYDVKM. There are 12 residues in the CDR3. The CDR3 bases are TGTGCCAGCGGAGACAGGTTAATGCCCCAGCATTTT. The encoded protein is CASGDRLMPQHF.

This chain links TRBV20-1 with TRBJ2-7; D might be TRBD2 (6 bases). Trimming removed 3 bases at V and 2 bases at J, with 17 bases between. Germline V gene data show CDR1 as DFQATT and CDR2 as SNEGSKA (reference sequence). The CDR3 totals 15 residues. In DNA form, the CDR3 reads TGCAGTGCTAGTTTCCTCGGGACTGCCACCTACGAGCAGTACTTC. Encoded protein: CSASFLGTATYEQYF.

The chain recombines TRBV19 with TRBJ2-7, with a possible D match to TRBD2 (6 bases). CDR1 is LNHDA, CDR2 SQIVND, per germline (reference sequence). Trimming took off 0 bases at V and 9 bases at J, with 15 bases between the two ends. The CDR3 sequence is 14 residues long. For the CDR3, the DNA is TGTGCCAGTAGTATAGACGGGGAGGACCACGGGCAGTACTTC. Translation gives CASSIDGEDHGQYF.